The sequence of this TCR beta chain was determined in a study of response to subunit inactivated influenza vaccine. TCRdb recomputed calls from the RT-PCR reads with MiXCR, one row per CDR3 protein. The sample holds about 700,000 distinct CDR3 sequences, about 15% seen once. This clonotype showed up just a few times. Its antigen is not identified. The CDR3 runs to 13 residues. Germline CDR1 reads SQVTM; CDR2 reads ANQGSEA. Between the trimmed V and J ends, which lost 3 bases and 0 bases, there was a span of 7 bases. Study-level findings and limits: The authors suggested that few new T cells are recruited per seasonal influenza vaccination.

This chain joins TRBV29-1 and TRBJ2-3; D ambiguous. This material consisted of PBMCs from blood, taken 11 to 12 days after vaccination. This clonotype was sampled from a man between 45 and 60 years old who received an inactivated influenza vaccine. CDR3 region: CSVETGSTDTQYF. The CDR3 DNA sequence: TGCAGCGTTGAGACCGGGAGCACAGATACGCAGTATTTT.